This T cell receptor (beta chain) was observed in a study of beta chain features in type 1 diabetes. Study-level results: Moderate but significant shortening of TCRB CDR3s was recorded in all four CD4+ subsets from Type 1 diabetes patients. Within the patient group, naive, central memory and Treg TCRB repertoires appeared more similar to each other than within healthy donors.

V lost 4 bases to trimming and J lost 1 base; unmatched junction nucleotides: 3. CDR3 length equals 15 residues. The V gene's germline CDR1 is SGHNT and CDR2 YYREEE (reference sequence). As to this clone: Its antigen remains unidentified.

Reverse transcription of all isolated RNA meant that expressed TCRB transcripts were sequenced. Sequenced by immunoSEQ multiplex PCR; TCRdb stores in-frame clones only, minus some. The sample contains 300,000 to 400,000 clones, about 11% of which appear only once. On average, the one heparinised blood draw given by each donor was about 100 mL. The sequence was collected from a woman under 40 in good health. V gene TRBV5-4 combines with J gene TRBJ2-7; 12 bases map to TRBD2. Sequencing was performed on naive CD4+ T cells from blood. CDR3 sequence: CASSKGLAGSYEQYF. As DNA, the CDR3 is TGTGCCAGCAGCAAAGGACTAGCGGGATCCTACGAGCAGTACTTC.